This TCR beta chain was recorded in a study of shared clonotypes between healthy human individuals. Findings and caveats of the study: Researchers sampled blood only, noting tissue repertoires likely differ. Read depth was anticipated to influence clonotype sharing among donors.

Genomic DNA (from each subset) was split evenly across several immunoSEQ plates. The method was immunoSEQ multiplex PCR; TCRdb's version includes in-frame clones alone and lacks a portion of them. Of more than 450,000 clones listed, about four fifths are singletons. This CDR3 region has 14 residues. Germline assignment: CDR1 SNHLY and CDR2 FYNNEI. V shed 7 bases and J shed 2 bases, with 15 bases lying between them. Tens of millions of PBMCs were counted before genomic DNA extraction. Remarks on this clone: The antigen is undetermined.

The material sequenced was PBMCs. This sequence joins TRBV2 and TRBJ2-7, with a tentative D call TRBD1 (6 bases). This TCR was sampled from a middle-aged woman in good health. Some clones in this sample may be carry-over from other donors' samples. The CDR3 nucleotides are TGTGCCAGCACCGAAGGGACACTAACCTACGAGCAGTACTTC. It translates to CASTEGTLTYEQYF.